Listed here are 9 T cell receptor beta chains from one sample, sequenced in a study of blood T cells in healthy people across ages. With a J-beta primer mix and a sample-barcoded 5' primer, a second PCR ran 7 to 11 cycles. TCRdb used MiXCR to reprocess the 5' RACE reads, holding one entry per CDR3 protein. The sample shows around 500,000 distinct CDR3 sequences, around half of them seen only once. The sample comprised blood. All receptors derive from a man at least 80 years old in good health.

V is TRBV2 and J is TRBJ2-3; 7 positions agree with TRBD2. The CDR3 sequence is 14 residues long. Germline CDR1 SNHLY, CDR2 FYNNEI. The junction had 5 bases not matched to a gene; V was cut back by 7 bases and J by 1 base. In DNA form, the CDR3 reads TGTGCCAGCAACCGCGGGAGCGGCACAGATACGCAGTATTTT. It yields the protein CASNRGSGTDTQYF.

On this clonotype: A much larger clone is a single base away; this may be a read error. This chain joins TRBV25-1 and TRBJ1-6; 7 bases match TRBD1. After removal of 5 bases from V and 6 bases from J, the junction contained 4 bases not matched to a gene. From germline, CDR1 is MGHDK and CDR2 SYGVNS. The CDR3 is 14 amino acids. The CDR3 reads CASSSDRSNSPLHF. As DNA, the CDR3 is TGTGCCAGCAGTTCGGACAGGTCTAATTCACCCCTCCACTTT.

The rearrangement joins TRBV29-1 to TRBJ2-1; 9 bases are a match to TRBD1. Trimming took 7 bases from V and 7 from J; bases not matched to a gene: 8. CDR3 length equals 13 residues. Germline V gives CDR1 SQVTM, CDR2 ANQGSEA. Here the CDR3 reads CSGGTGSRNEQFF. DNA for the CDR3: TGCAGCGGGGGGACAGGGTCGAGAAATGAGCAGTTCTTC.

The chain recombines TRBV20-1 with TRBJ1-1; 8 bases line up with TRBD1. The CDR3 sequence is 14 residues long. J gave up 3 bases and V 0 bases, and 3 bases lay outside the gene matches. From germline, CDR1 is DFQATT and CDR2 SNEGSKA (reference sequence). The CDR3: CSARDQGADTEAFF. DNA of the CDR3: TGCAGTGCTAGAGACCAGGGGGCGGACACTGAAGCTTTCTTT.

This clonotype was seen at least ten times. The chain uses TRBV6-5 and TRBJ2-2; 11 nucleotides agree with TRBD1. CDR1 and CDR2 (germline): MNHEY, SVGAGI. There are 17 residues in the CDR3. The J segment lost 4 bases and the V segment lost 0 bases, leaving 4 bases of the junction unmatched. CDR3 nucleotide sequence: TGTGCCAGCAGTTACTCCCCGGACAGGGGGCTCACCGGGGAGCTGTTTTTT. Translated, it gives CASSYSPDRGLTGELFF.

The J gene is TRBJ1-2, the V gene TRBV12-3 or TRBV12-4; no reliable D call. This CDR3 is 10 amino acids long. The CDR3 region has the DNA TGTGCTTCTCGAGGGTCTGGGAACACCTTC. This sequence encodes CASRGSGNTF.

This clonotype was found many times. V gene TRBV6-5 combines with J gene TRBJ2-7; D is ambiguous. CDR3 length: 14 residues. Germline V lookup: CDR1 MNHEY, CDR2 SVGAGI. V gave up 0 bases and J gave up 4 bases, with 10 bases separating them. CDR3 DNA: TGTGCCAGCAGTTACTCCCCCTTAGGGTACGAGCAGTACTTC. It specifies CASSYSPLGYEQYF.

This clonotype was detected only once. This chain links TRBV12-3 or TRBV12-4 with TRBJ1-2; D gene ambiguous. With 6 bases removed from V and 0 bases from J, the gap between germline ends came to 14 bases. This CDR3 has 15 amino acids. CDR3 amino acids: CASSQTRVTNYGYTF. For the CDR3, the DNA is TGTGCCAGCAGCCAAACGCGGGTGACTAACTATGGCTACACCTTC.

The chain couples TRBV4-3 to TRBJ1-1, with TRBD1 as a possible D gene (5 bases). Germline values: CDR1 LGHNA, CDR2 YSLEER. V was shortened by 0 bases and J by 5 bases, with 16 bases between the two germline ends. The CDR3 runs to 16 residues. CDR3 in DNA: TGCGCCAGCAGCCAAGAGAGCGGGCCGGGGGTAACTGAAGCTTTCTTT. Translating gives CASSQESGPGVTEAFF.